This T cell receptor (beta chain) was observed in a study of T cells in women clearing cervical HPV infection (dated by TCRdb to 2016 to 2019). Broadly, across the study: Cases were some 24 women with histologically confirmed HPV16-related CIN3 or worse, including a couple of invasive cancers. Cases had a median age of roughly 35 years compared with about 40 for controls, and baseline characteristics showed no significant differences between the groups. The parent cohort enrolled roughly 9,400 women aged 18 or older in Guanacaste, Costa Rica, in about 1993 to 1995 and followed the women for less than eight years. For cases, a median interval of roughly 150 days, with an interquartile range of roughly 80 to 200 days, was observed between lesion detection and blood sampling. Blood from cases was drawn at the visit where the lesion was first identified, while blood from controls was drawn once the infection was no longer detected. An exploratory proof-of-principle case-control study, nested within the Guanacaste HPV Natural History Study in Costa Rica, was conducted to compare TCR repertoires across cervical HPV16 outcomes. Because only a few women had HLA typing data, the possibility that HLA type acted as a confounder could not be ruled out. Five blinded duplicates per group were added as quality controls, so that 60 or so samples were obtained: around 50 participants and 10 replicates. The controls were around 25 women whose single incident HPV16 infection cleared within 12 months with no development of precancer or cancer. Cases and controls were matched on age within five years and on year of sample collection. Study-wide findings and limitations: Because the number of T cells per sample was unknown, the richness differences could reflect varying T-cell content rather than repertoire biology. TCR repertoire richness was significantly higher in CIN3+ cases than in controls across sequencing depths, while evenness did not differ. Whether associations preceded infection or resulted from infection could not be shown with the cross-sectional design, and effector/memory subsets and HPV-specific T cells were not isolated. TRBV6-7 relative abundance was lower in cases than in controls (around 0.11% versus 0.16%; Bonferroni P = 0.0008). By combining richness with V gene abundances, random forest classifiers separated cases from controls with an estimated AUC of about 0.82.

Remarks on this clone: Its antigen is still unknown. The read terminates 3 residues ahead of where the CDR3 ends, so the germline J gene completes it.

The immunoSEQ assay used multiplex PCR to amplify TCR beta CDR3 regions from an average of roughly 1,200 ng of genomic DNA per sample. The assay corrected primer bias using a complete synthetic TCR repertoire to establish an amplification baseline. The amplicons were sequenced using the Illumina platform. In the original analysis: Sequences were error-corrected by clustering with frequency ratios and a modified nearest-neighbor algorithm, then analyzed in the immunoSEQ Analyzer with IMGT gene definitions. TCR richness and evenness were averaged over 20 rarefaction repeats at each rarefaction depth, excluding samples with fewer sequences than the depth. V, D and J gene relative abundances were compared between groups with Wilcoxon rank sum tests, applying FDR correction. For the blinded duplicates, the intraclass correlation was roughly 96% for TCR richness and averaged 76.4% across about 67 gene segments. TCRdb limited this immuneACCESS table to in-frame rearrangements with V and J called. A share of clones is missing; checked studies link under half to unresolved V genes, and the rest is unexplained. V and J calls and clone size are those listed in that table; D and trimming were worked out from the DNA. The sample table holds fewer than 30,000 clones. The ten largest clones take up 15% to 20% of the sample.

Every participant had a single incident cervical HPV16 infection, and women with prevalent HPV16 infections were excluded. Cervical HPV DNA was detected by MY09/MY11 PCR, and genotyping was performed by dot-blot hybridization. Around 15 mL of heparinized blood were centrifuged, and the buffy coat was split into aliquots, frozen at -30 degrees C, and then kept at -80 degrees C. QIAGEN kits were used to extract genomic DNA from buffy coat specimens. Sequences SEHNR (CDR1) and FQNEAQ (CDR2) are obtained from the germline V gene (reference sequence). The CDR3 numbers 15 residues from cysteine through phenylalanine. Sequencing covers 36 bases of the CDR3, shown here with the frame starting at base 1. Clipping removes 3 bases from V and 4 bases from J, with 6 as the unmatched junction base count.

Sequenced sample: blood buffy coat. This TCR came from a woman aged 18 to 75 with a cervical HPV16 infection that either progressed to CIN3+ or cleared (not recorded which). The chain uses TRBV7-9 and TRBJ2-7, with 10 junctional bases fitting TRBD2. CDR3 bases read: TGTGCCAGCAGCTTGGTACTAGCGGGACCTTACGAG. The resulting protein is CASSLVLAGPYE. The whole CDR3 protein reads CASSLVLAGPYEQYF.